Listed below are T cell receptor beta chains from one sample, sequenced in a study of T cell responses to AZD1222 COVID-19 vaccine. Sequenced by immunoSEQ multiplex PCR; TCRdb stores in-frame clones only, minus some. The repertoire includes approximately 140,000 clones, 80% to 95% of them detected once, and 1.1% sits in the top ten. Sequenced here: peripheral blood, sampled 28 days after the second AZD1222 dose. All receptors come from an adult who received the AZD1222 COVID-19 vaccine. Both conserved end residues are part of each CDR3. Each record gives: clone size, V gene, D gene, J gene, CDR3 protein, CDR3 DNA. D genes are given only for firm matches. Clone size is shown for a subset of rows, as once, few, many or a class of expanded clone.

few,TRBV6-2/TRBV6-3,TRBD1,TRBJ1-5,CASSPHQGAYNQPQHF,TGTGCCAGCAGCCCTCATCAGGGGGCCTACAATCAGCCCCAGCATTTT
NA,TRBV7-3,TRBD1,TRBJ2-2,CASRNPGGANGELFF,TGTGCCAGCAGAAACCCAGGGGGCGCAAACGGGGAGCTGTTTTTT
once,TRBV7-2,TRBD2,TRBJ2-1,CASSLQTSGRGQFF,TGTGCCAGCAGCTTACAAACTAGCGGGAGGGGGCAGTTCTTC
NA,TRBV9,NA,TRBJ2-3,CASSVVGRGFPDTQYF,TGTGCCAGCAGCGTAGTAGGCAGGGGTTTCCCAGATACGCAGTATTTT
NA,TRBV7-8,TRBD1,TRBJ1-4,CASSLDRFGGLGPNEKLFF,TGTGCCAGCAGCTTGGACAGGTTTGGTGGCCTGGGACCTAATGAAAAACTGTTTTTT
NA,TRBV7-3,TRBD2,TRBJ2-4,CASSLKGLGGIQYF,TGTGCCAGCAGCTTAAAAGGACTAGGCGGCATTCAGTACTTC
NA,TRBV19,TRBD2,TRBJ2-1,CASSPAGAYNEQFF,TGTGCCAGTAGCCCAGCGGGGGCCTACAATGAGCAGTTCTTC
NA,TRBV7-9,NA,TRBJ2-7,CASSLGSFYEQYF,TGTGCCAGCAGCTTGGGCAGCTTTTACGAGCAGTACTTC
NA,TRBV10-3,NA,TRBJ1-4,CAISPGGGAEEKLFF,TGTGCCATCAGTCCCGGGGGAGGAGCCGAAGAAAAACTGTTTTTT
NA,TRBV11-3,TRBD1,TRBJ2-7,CASSLTGTYEQYF,TGTGCCAGCAGCCTGACAGGGACCTACGAGCAGTACTTC
NA,TRBV30,TRBD1,TRBJ1-2,CAWSGQGMGYTF,TGTGCCTGGAGTGGACAGGGGATGGGCTACACCTTC
NA,TRBV5-6,TRBD2,TRBJ2-1,CASSKTSGVIYNEQFF,TGTGCCAGCAGCAAGACTAGCGGGGTAATATACAATGAGCAGTTCTTC
NA,TRBV30,TRBD1,TRBJ1-2,CAWRSGGTGYTF,TGTGCCTGGAGATCAGGGGGGACAGGCTACACCTTC
NA,TRBV5-6,TRBD2,TRBJ2-5,CASSLVWTSGQETQYF,TGTGCCAGCAGCTTGGTTTGGACTAGCGGTCAGGAGACCCAGTACTTC
NA,TRBV5-4,TRBD1,TRBJ2-3,CASSLGGQGGTDTQYF,TGTGCCAGCAGCTTGGGGGGACAGGGGGGCACAGATACGCAGTATTTT
NA,TRBV24-1,NA,TRBJ1-2,CATSDSTARYGYTF,TGTGCCACCAGTGATTCGACAGCTCGCTATGGCTACACCTTC
NA,TRBV7-2,TRBD2,TRBJ2-1,CASSPIGTSSYNEQFF,TGTGCCAGCAGCCCCATAGGGACTAGCAGCTACAATGAGCAGTTCTTC
NA,TRBV27,NA,TRBJ2-7,CASSLRLTYEQYF,TGTGCCAGCAGTTTACGGCTTACCTACGAGCAGTACTTC
NA,TRBV3-1/TRBV3-2,NA,TRBJ2-2,CASSQEWIGGELFF,TGTGCCAGCAGCCAAGAATGGATAGGCGGGGAGCTGTTTTTT
once,TRBV7-2,TRBD2,TRBJ2-7,CASSSQGLAGGHEQYF,TGTGCCAGCAGCTCACAGGGACTAGCGGGGGGCCACGAGCAGTACTTC
NA,TRBV5-1,TRBD2,TRBJ2-3,CASSPYGGRADTQYF,TGCGCCAGCAGCCCCTACGGGGGGAGGGCAGATACGCAGTATTTT
NA,TRBV5-1,NA,TRBJ1-3,CASSSDPGSGNTIYF,TGCGCCAGCAGTTCCGACCCAGGCTCTGGAAACACCATATATTTT
NA,TRBV7-3,TRBD1,TRBJ2-1,CASSSPGQGKEQFF,TGTGCCAGCAGCTCTCCGGGACAGGGCAAGGAGCAGTTCTTC
NA,TRBV7-2,NA,TRBJ1-4,CASSLAGANEKLFF,TGTGCCAGCAGCTTAGCTGGGGCTAATGAAAAACTGTTTTTT
NA,TRBV6-2/TRBV6-3,NA,TRBJ1-6,CASSYRQGGNSPLHF,TGTGCCAGCAGTTACCGTCAGGGAGGTAATTCACCCCTCCACTTT
NA,TRBV7-2,NA,TRBJ1-5,CASSLGSLGQPQHF,TGTGCCAGCAGCTTAGGGTCGCTGGGTCAGCCCCAGCATTTT